The rows below give T cell receptor beta chains drawn from one sample of a study of naive and memory T cell subsets. In TCRdb, the UMI-ligation and nested PCR reads were re-called with MiXCR into one record per CDR3 protein. Found here are roughly 8,000 distinct CDR3 sequences, less than 35% of them singletons; the top ten hold 59%. Material for sequencing was CD8+ TEMRA cells from blood. All receptors derive from a human donor in good health. Both conserved end residues are part of each CDR3. D genes are given only for firm matches. Size tells how often a clone was seen (once, few, many) or the class of an expanded clone, and some rows leave it out.

v_call	clone_size	d_call	j_call	cdr3_aa	cdr3_nt
TRBV9	few	TRBD2	TRBJ2-3	CASSVAWASGLRDTQYF	TGTGCCAGCAGCGTAGCTTGGGCTAGCGGGCTCAGGGATACGCAGTATTTT
TRBV15	many	TRBD2	TRBJ2-3	CATSSSGYRTDTQYF	TGTGCCACCAGCAGTAGCGGGTACAGGACAGATACGCAGTATTTT
TRBV2	few	-	TRBJ2-2	CASLDETGELFF	TGTGCCAGCTTAGACGAAACCGGGGAGCTGTTTTTT
TRBV6-5	few	-	TRBJ2-5	CASSYPALNLGKETQYF	TGTGCCAGCAGTTACCCCGCCCTCAACCTAGGGAAGGAGACCCAGTACTTC
TRBV9	-	-	TRBJ2-7	CASSVGGAPWEQYF	TGTGCCAGCAGCGTAGGCGGGGCCCCATGGGAGCAGTACTTC
TRBV27	-	-	TRBJ2-7	CASSFSRSSYEQYF	TGTGCCAGCAGTTTCTCACGCAGCTCCTACGAGCAGTACTTC
TRBV12-3/TRBV12-4	-	-	TRBJ2-7	CASSLGLPYEQYF	TGTGCCAGCAGTTTGGGACTTCCCTACGAGCAGTACTTC
TRBV16	medium-sized	-	TRBJ1-5	CASSQSFEGDQPQHF	TGTGCCAGCAGCCAATCTTTTGAAGGGGATCAGCCCCAGCATTTT
TRBV6-2/TRBV6-3	few	-	TRBJ2-1	CASRSSRNEQFF	TGTGCCAGCAGGTCCAGCCGTAATGAGCAGTTCTTC
TRBV3-1	-	-	TRBJ2-5	CASSQVGSEVETQYF	TGTGCCAGCAGCCAAGTAGGCAGCGAAGTGGAGACCCAGTACTTC
TRBV6-2/TRBV6-3	-	-	TRBJ2-1	CASSVRGGYNEQFF	TGTGCCAGTTCGGTGAGGGGGGGCTACAATGAGCAGTTCTTC
TRBV7-9	large	-	TRBJ1-4	CASSPGTAKEKLFF	TGTGCCAGCAGCCCAGGGACCGCGAAAGAAAAACTGTTTTTT
TRBV5-5	-	TRBD1	TRBJ1-1	CASSLEGHLTGTDTEAFF	TGTGCCAGCAGCTTGGAAGGACATTTGACAGGGACGGACACTGAAGCTTTCTTT
TRBV12-3/TRBV12-4	-	TRBD2	TRBJ2-5	CASSLTSSGQETQYF	TGTGCCAGCAGTTTAACGTCTAGCGGCCAAGAGACCCAGTACTTC
TRBV7-9	many	-	TRBJ2-1	CASSFGEVDEQFF	TGTGCCAGCAGTTTCGGTGAGGTCGATGAGCAGTTCTTC
TRBV19	few	-	TRBJ1-1	CASSLRGERPHEAFF	TGTGCCAGTAGTCTCCGAGGGGAGAGACCCCATGAAGCTTTCTTT
TRBV5-1	-	TRBD2	TRBJ2-5	CASSLTSGRTETQYF	TGCGCCAGCAGCCTAACTAGCGGGAGAACGGAGACCCAGTACTTC
TRBV5-1	few	-	TRBJ2-7	CASSSVGTTYEQYF	TGCGCCAGCAGCTCAGTCGGGACGACCTACGAGCAGTACTTC
TRBV24-1	few	TRBD1	TRBJ1-1	CATSDADRGPTEAFF	TGTGCCACCAGTGATGCGGACAGGGGGCCCACTGAAGCTTTCTTT
TRBV9	few	-	TRBJ2-7	CASSKQGSYEQYF	TGTGCCAGCAGCAAACAGGGTAGCTACGAGCAGTACTTC
TRBV20-1	few	TRBD2	TRBJ2-7	CSASGRAGSYEQYF	TGCAGTGCTAGCGGGAGGGCCGGTTCCTACGAGCAGTACTTC
TRBV28	-	-	TRBJ1-4	CASSLSEKLFF	TGTGCCAGCAGTTTAAGTGAAAAACTGTTTTTT
TRBV13	medium-sized	-	TRBJ1-1	CASSLEDPSGALDTEAFF	TGTGCCAGCAGCTTAGAGGACCCGTCAGGGGCGTTGGACACTGAAGCTTTCTTT
TRBV13	-	TRBD2	TRBJ2-1	CASSFAGVTDEQFF	TGTGCCAGCAGCTTCGCGGGAGTTACGGATGAGCAGTTCTTC
TRBV24-1	few	-	TRBJ1-2	CATRDGNYGYTF	TGTGCCACGCGGGACGGCAACTATGGCTACACCTTC
TRBV21-1	-	-	TRBJ1-2	CASSKARDRGHVTYGYTF	TGTGCCAGCAGCAAAGCGCGGGACAGGGGGCACGTTACCTATGGCTACACCTTC
TRBV7-8	few	TRBD1	TRBJ1-5	CASSVYGQGGPQHF	TGTGCCAGCAGCGTGTACGGACAGGGCGGGCCCCAGCATTTT
TRBV12-3/TRBV12-4	few	TRBD1	TRBJ1-4	CASSLGQAREKLFF	TGTGCCAGCAGTCTTGGACAGGCACGTGAAAAACTGTTTTTT
TRBV6-5	few	-	TRBJ1-4	CASSSDRPEKLFF	TGTGCCAGCAGTTCGGACCGTCCAGAAAAACTGTTTTTT